Listed below are T cell receptor beta chains from one sample, sequenced in a study of cytomegalovirus exposure and HLA in healthy donors. This table comes from immunoSEQ multiplex PCR, and its TCRdb copy is limited to in-frame clones, with some not included. The sample holds approximately 300,000 clones; 80% to 90% are singletons and the top ten take 1.5% to 2.5%. The sample comprised PBMCs. These receptors were taken from a woman aged 35 to 49 in good health and CMV-seropositive. CDR3s include the opening cysteine and the closing phenylalanine or tryptophan. The D gene is left open where the match is weak. Clone size is given for some rows only: seen once, a few or many times, or a class if the clone is expanded.

>TRBJ1-6|16|NA|TRBV28|TRBD1
CASSRQGVDYNSPLHF
TGTGCCAGCAGCCGACAGGGGGTAGACTATAATTCACCCCTCCACTTT
>TRBJ1-3|15|NA|TRBV7-2|NA
CASRPQGFSGNTIYF
TGTGCCAGCAGACCACAGGGCTTCTCTGGAAACACCATATATTTT
>TRBJ2-3|16|NA|TRBV9|NA
CASSVEAGSGTDTQYF
TGTGCCAGCAGCGTAGAGGCGGGATCGGGAACAGATACGCAGTATTTT
>TRBJ2-7|14|NA|TRBV28|NA
CASSAPDRFYEQYF
TGTGCCAGCAGTGCCCCGGACAGATTTTACGAGCAGTACTTC
>TRBJ2-7|14|NA|TRBV7-2|TRBD2
CASSPWTSRYEQYF
TGTGCCAGCAGCCCATGGACTAGTAGATACGAGCAGTACTTC
>TRBJ2-7|18|NA|TRBV7-7|TRBD2
CASSALPSGSTRGNEQYF
TGTGCCAGCAGCGCTCTTCCTAGCGGGAGTACTCGGGGCAACGAGCAGTACTTC
>TRBJ2-3|15|NA|TRBV11-3|NA
CASSLGSTGTDTQYF
TGTGCCAGCAGCTTAGGTAGTACTGGCACAGATACGCAGTATTTT
>TRBJ1-2|15|NA|TRBV19|TRBD1
CASSIRDRPNYGYTF
TGTGCCAGTAGTATACGGGACAGACCAAACTATGGCTACACCTTC
>TRBJ1-2|14|NA|TRBV6-5|NA
CASSYDGGDYGYTF
TGTGCCAGCAGTTACGATGGGGGCGACTATGGCTACACCTTC
>TRBJ1-3|15|few|TRBV5-4|NA
CASSFGQNSGNTIYF
TGTGCCAGCAGCTTCGGACAGAACTCTGGAAACACCATATATTTT
>TRBJ2-7|14|NA|TRBV28|TRBD2
CASSGTSGLYEQYF
TGTGCCAGCTCTGGGACTAGTGGTTTATACGAGCAGTACTTC
>TRBJ2-7|15|NA|TRBV7-2|NA
CASSFTQGKTYEQYF
TGTGCCAGCAGCTTTACACAGGGAAAGACCTACGAGCAGTACTTC
>TRBJ2-1|16|NA|TRBV4-3|TRBD1
CASSQEGGQRDNEQFF
TGCGCCAGCAGCCAAGAAGGGGGACAGAGGGACAATGAGCAGTTCTTC
>TRBJ2-5|14|NA|TRBV9|NA
CASSPQGLKGAQYF
TGTGCCAGCAGCCCCCAAGGATTGAAGGGGGCCCAGTACTTC
>TRBJ2-3|10|NA|TRBV29-1|NA
CSYSTDTQYF
TGCAGCTACTCCACAGATACGCAGTATTTT
>TRBJ1-3|15|NA|TRBV19|NA
CASRPTDSFGDTIYF
TGTGCCAGTAGACCGACAGACTCCTTTGGAGACACCATATATTTT
>TRBJ2-1|15|NA|TRBV19|NA
CASAGKTSSYNEQFF
TGTGCCAGTGCGGGCAAAACGAGCTCCTACAATGAGCAGTTCTTC
>TRBJ1-2|16|NA|TRBV19|TRBD1
CASSIEGATGGIGYTF
TGTGCCAGTAGTATAGAGGGGGCGACAGGGGGCATTGGCTACACCTTC
>TRBJ2-6|16|NA|TRBV5-6|NA
CASSLAGYSGANVLTF
TGTGCCAGCAGCTTGGCCGGTTACTCTGGGGCCAACGTCCTGACTTTC
>TRBJ2-7|15|NA|TRBV11-3|TRBD1
CASSLNPGTVYEQYF
TGTGCCAGCAGCTTAAACCCCGGGACAGTCTACGAGCAGTACTTC
>TRBJ1-4|16|NA|TRBV18|NA
CASSPRQATTNEKLFF
TGTGCCAGCTCACCGCGACAGGCAACAACTAATGAAAAACTGTTTTTT
>TRBJ1-1|15|NA|TRBV15|NA
CATSRDSDRNTEAFF
TGTGCCACCAGCAGAGATTCCGACAGGAACACTGAAGCTTTCTTT
>TRBJ2-3|17|NA|TRBV7-9|TRBD2
CASSRTSGGVGTDTQYF
TGTGCCAGCAGCAGGACTAGCGGGGGGGTAGGCACAGATACGCAGTATTTT
>TRBJ1-2|14|NA|TRBV18|TRBD1
CASSLGQGASGYTF
TGTGCCAGCTCACTAGGACAGGGGGCCTCTGGCTACACCTTC
>TRBJ1-2|14|NA|TRBV6-5|NA
CASSRRLQDYGYTF
TGCGCCAGCAGCCGTCGGTTACAGGACTATGGCTACACCTTC
>TRBJ2-7|13|NA|TRBV5-1|TRBD1
CASSPDRGNEQYF
TGCGCCAGCAGCCCGGACAGGGGCAACGAGCAGTACTTC
>TRBJ2-5|12|NA|TRBV9|NA
CASSQGGETQYF
TGTGCCAGCAGTCAGGGTGGAGAGACCCAGTACTTC
>TRBJ2-1|15|NA|TRBV14|TRBD1
CASSQGGTGDNEQFF
TGTGCCAGCAGCCAAGGGGGAACAGGGGATAATGAGCAGTTCTTC
>TRBJ1-2|14|once|TRBV28|TRBD1
CASTRQGAGYGYTF
TGTGCCAGCACACGACAGGGGGCTGGCTATGGCTACACCTTC
>TRBJ2-6|16|NA|TRBV27|NA
CASSLRGPEGANVLTF
TGTGCCAGCAGTTTAAGAGGTCCGGAAGGGGCCAACGTCCTGACTTTC
>TRBJ2-3|16|NA|TRBV7-9|TRBD2
CASSLGLAGGTDTQYF
TGTGCCAGCAGCTTGGGACTAGCGGGGGGCACAGATACGCAGTATTTT
>TRBJ1-2|16|NA|TRBV28|NA
CASSSPGGNRADGYTF
TGTGCCAGCAGTTCGCCCGGAGGAAACCGCGCTGATGGCTACACCTTC
>TRBJ1-1|16|NA|TRBV5-6|NA
CASSLGGGSPITEAFF
TGTGCCAGCAGCTTGGGGGGAGGTTCTCCTATCACTGAAGCTTTCTTT
>TRBJ1-4|13|NA|TRBV9|NA
CASSSRVDEKLFF
TGTGCCAGCAGCTCAAGAGTGGATGAAAAACTGTTTTTT
>TRBJ1-4|15|NA|TRBV5-6|TRBD1
CASSFGDRGGEKLFF
TGTGCCAGCAGCTTCGGGGACAGGGGAGGAGAAAAACTGTTTTTT
>TRBJ2-2|15|NA|TRBV28|TRBD1
CASSEPGQRTGELFF
TGTGCCAGCAGTGAACCGGGACAGCGAACCGGGGAGCTGTTTTTT
>TRBJ1-2|13|NA|TRBV7-2|TRBD1
CASSKQGSEGYTF
TGTGCCAGCAGCAAACAGGGGTCGGAGGGCTACACCTTC
>TRBJ2-3|18|NA|TRBV4-3|TRBD2
CASSQERGTSGDTDTQYF
TGCGCCAGCAGCCAAGAAAGGGGGACTAGCGGAGACACAGATACGCAGTATTTT
>TRBJ1-5|15|NA|TRBV19|TRBD1
CASSQGQGANQPQHF
TGTGCCAGTAGCCAAGGACAGGGGGCGAATCAGCCCCAGCATTTT
>TRBJ2-3|16|NA|TRBV4-3|NA
CASSQGGPPATDTQYF
TGCGCCAGCAGCCAAGGGGGCCCCCCCGCTACAGATACGCAGTATTTT
>TRBJ2-7|15|NA|TRBV7-8|NA
CASSSQALGGYEQYF
TGTGCCAGCAGCTCACAGGCTTTGGGTGGATACGAGCAGTACTTC
>TRBJ2-6|15|NA|TRBV25-1|NA
CASSESGSGANVLTF
TGTGCCAGCAGTGAATCAGGGTCTGGGGCCAACGTCCTGACTTTC
>TRBJ2-3|13|NA|TRBV30|NA
CAWRRGPTDTQYF
TGTGCCTGGAGAAGAGGGCCCACAGATACGCAGTATTTT
>TRBJ2-1|14|NA|TRBV11-3|NA
CASGLGVSYNEQFF
TGTGCCAGCGGTTTGGGCGTTTCCTACAATGAGCAGTTCTTC
>TRBJ1-2|14|NA|TRBV7-9|NA
CASSLMAGYYGYTF
TGTGCCAGCAGCTTGATGGCAGGGTACTATGGCTACACCTTC
>TRBJ2-7|15|NA|TRBV18|TRBD2
CASSPRASGAYEQYF
TGTGCCAGCTCACCACGCGCTAGCGGAGCCTACGAGCAGTACTTC
>TRBJ2-1|15|NA|TRBV6-5|TRBD1
CASSPDRQRYNEQFF
TGTGCCAGCAGCCCGGACAGGCAGAGGTACAATGAGCAGTTCTTC
>TRBJ2-4|13|NA|TRBV29-1|NA
CSVAPLAKNIQYF
TGCAGCGTTGCCCCATTAGCCAAAAACATTCAGTACTTC
>TRBJ1-2|15|NA|TRBV30|TRBD1
CAWNPGQAYDYGYTF
TGTGCCTGGAACCCGGGACAGGCGTACGACTATGGCTACACCTTC
>TRBJ2-2|17|NA|TRBV4-3|NA
CASSRGESLPNTGELFF
TGCGCCAGCAGCCGCGGGGAAAGCCTACCGAACACCGGGGAGCTGTTTTTT
>TRBJ2-7|13|NA|TRBV5-4|NA
CASSLGEPYEQYF
TGTGCCAGCAGCTTGGGCGAGCCCTACGAGCAGTACTTC
>TRBJ1-4|14|NA|TRBV28|NA
CASSLLTGDEKLFF
TGTGCCAGCAGTTTACTTACAGGAGATGAAAAACTGTTTTTT
>TRBJ2-2|16|NA|TRBV27|NA
CASSLSLGANTGELFF
TGTGCCAGCAGTTTAAGCCTAGGGGCGAACACCGGGGAGCTGTTTTTT
>TRBJ2-5|11|NA|TRBV29-1|NA
CSVGAEETQYF
TGCAGCGTTGGGGCTGAAGAGACCCAGTACTTC
>TRBJ1-3|14|NA|TRBV6-6|TRBD1
CASSGTDSGNTIYF
TGTGCCAGCAGCGGGACAGACTCTGGAAACACCATATATTTT